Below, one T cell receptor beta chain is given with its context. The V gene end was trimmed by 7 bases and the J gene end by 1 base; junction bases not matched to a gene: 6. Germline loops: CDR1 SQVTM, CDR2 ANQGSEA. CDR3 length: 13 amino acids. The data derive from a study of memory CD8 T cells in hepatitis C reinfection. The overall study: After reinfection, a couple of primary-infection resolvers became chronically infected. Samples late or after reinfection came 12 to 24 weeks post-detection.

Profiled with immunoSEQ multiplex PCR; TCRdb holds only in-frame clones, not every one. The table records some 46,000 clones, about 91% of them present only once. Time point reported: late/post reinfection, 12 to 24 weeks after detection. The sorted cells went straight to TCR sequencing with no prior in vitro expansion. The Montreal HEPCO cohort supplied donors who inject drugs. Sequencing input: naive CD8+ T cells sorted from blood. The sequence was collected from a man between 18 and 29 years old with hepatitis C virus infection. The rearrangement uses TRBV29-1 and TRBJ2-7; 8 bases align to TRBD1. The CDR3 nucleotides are TGCAGCGCCGTGGACAGGGCGTCCTACGAGCAGTACTTC. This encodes CSAVDRASYEQYF.